The 25 T cell receptor beta chains listed next were all sequenced from one sample in a study of T cells in women clearing cervical HPV infection. Sequenced by immunoSEQ multiplex PCR; TCRdb stores in-frame clones only, minus some. Here the sample table reports 18,000 or so clones. Source material: blood buffy coat. Receptors were obtained from a woman between 18 and 75 years old with a cervical HPV16 infection that either progressed to CIN3+ or cleared (not recorded which).

Points on this clone: The CDR3 end is not reached by the read, which stops 3 residues before it; the germline J gene fills it in. The chain couples TRBV28 to TRBJ2-7; tentative D call: TRBD1 (6 bases). CDR1 and CDR2 from the germline V gene are MDHEN and SYDVKM. Trimming left V 6 bases short and J 2 bases short, with 14 bases between. The CDR3 runs 14 residues. CDR3 protein: CASRRTGPPYEQYF. The sequenced CDR3 bases are TGTGCCAGCAGAAGAACAGGGCCCCCCTACGAG.

The DNA read from the CDR3 is TGCAGTGCTAGATCGCCAGTAGCAGGC. Amino acids: CSARSPVAG. The entire CDR3 protein reads CSARSPVAGYTF. This chain links TRBV20-1 with TRBJ1-2; D not resolved. The read finishes 3 residues shy of the CDR3 end, and the germline J gene is used to complete it. This CDR3 has 12 residues. Germline CDR1 reads DFQATT; CDR2 reads SNEGSKA (reference sequence).

A word on this clone: The read halts 3 residues ahead of the CDR3 end, with the missing end drawn from the germline J gene. The rearrangement joins TRBV30 to TRBJ1-5; 8 positions agree with TRBD1. The germline V gene has CDR1 GTSNPN and CDR2 SVGIG (reference sequence). This CDR3 comprises 11 residues. The CDR3 spells CACTGTGPQHF. The sequenced part of the CDR3 DNA is TGTGCCTGCACCGGGACAGGTCCC.

CDR3 region: CASSQDRALNYGQYF. The DNA read from the CDR3 is TGTGCCAGCTCCCAAGACAGAGCCCTTAACTATGGT. This sequence joins TRBV18 and TRBJ2-4; possibly TRBD1 for D (5 bases). The observed sequence ends 3 residues before the CDR3 terminus, with the missing tail filled in from the germline J gene. This CDR3 contains 15 residues. Germline V CDR1 and CDR2: KGHSH, LQKENI. The variable domain in full, completed from reference TRBV18 and TRBJ2-4, reads NAGVMQNPRHLVRRRGQEARLRCSPMKGHSHVYWYRQLPEEGLKFMVYLQKENIIDESGMPKERFSAEFPKEGPSILRIQQVVRGDSAAYFCASSQDRALNYGQYFGAGTRLSVL.

About this clone: The observed sequence ends 3 residues before the CDR3 terminus, with the missing tail filled in from the germline J gene. This chain joins TRBV18 and TRBJ1-2; D remains ambiguous. V was clipped by 6 bases and J by 0 bases, with 17 bases between them. Germline V gene lookup returns CDR1 KGHSH and CDR2 LQKENI. The CDR3 totals 16 residues. Partial CDR3 DNA: TGTGCCAGCTCGACGGGTACCGGGTCTCCTAACTATGGC. This gives the protein CASSTGTGSPNYG. In full, the CDR3 reads CASSTGTGSPNYGYTF. Full variable domain (outside the CDR3, taken from reference TRBV18 and TRBJ1-2): NAGVMQNPRHLVRRRGQEARLRCSPMKGHSHVYWYRQLPEEGLKFMVYLQKENIIDESGMPKERFSAEFPKEGPSILRIQQVVRGDSAAYFCASSTGTGSPNYGYTFGSGTRLTVV.

As concerns this clone: The DNA ends 3 residues before the CDR3 does, and the rest of the CDR3 is filled in from the germline J gene. V and J are TRBV23-1 and TRBJ1-3, with TRBD1 matching 7 bases. TRBV23-1 is treated as an ORF (open reading frame) with a function not yet certain. The V gene end was trimmed by 3 bases and the J gene end by 4 bases; junction bases not matched to a gene: 12. CDR3 length equals 17 residues. CDR3 DNA, as far as it was read: TGCGCCAGCAGTCAGGGAACAGGGGAAAAAGACGGAAACACC. Its translation is CASSQGTGEKDGNT. The full CDR3 protein reads CASSQGTGEKDGNTIYF.

As concerns this clone: The read stops 3 residues short of the end of the CDR3; the missing end is completed from the germline J gene. The V gene is TRBV20-1, the J gene TRBJ1-2, with 10 bases identical to TRBD1. This CDR3 is 13 amino acids long. The germline V gene encodes CDR1 DFQATT and CDR2 SNEGSKA (reference sequence). V was pared by 3 bases and J by 4 bases, with 2 bases of the junction left unmatched. The DNA read from the CDR3 is TGCAGTGCTAGCGGACAGGGGGGCTATGGC. Its protein is CSASGQGGYG. The entire CDR3 is CSASGQGGYGYTF.

Concerning this clone itself: The sequenced fragment ends 3 residues before the CDR3 boundary, so the rest is inferred from the germline J gene. The chain combines TRBV20-1 with TRBJ1-1, with 8 positions matching TRBD1. The V and J ends lost 3 bases and 4 bases, in that order; junction bases with no gene match: 10. Germline V gene sequence: CDR1 DFQATT, CDR2 SNEGSKA (reference sequence). This CDR3 has 15 amino acids. The CDR3 sequence is CSASGTGGVSTEAFF. The part of the CDR3 DNA that was read is TGCAGTGCTAGTGGTACAGGGGGGGTAAGCACTGAA.

Concerning this clone itself: The read stops 3 residues short of the end of the CDR3; the missing end is completed from the germline J gene. The rearrangement joins TRBV2 to TRBJ1-1; 8 nucleotides line up with TRBD1. J was trimmed by 4 bases and V by 5 bases; bases with no gene match: 9. This CDR3 has 15 residues. Looked up from germline, CDR1 is SNHLY and CDR2 is FYNNEI. The CDR3 here is CASSISRDRSTEAFF. CDR3 DNA, as far as it was read: TGTGCCAGCAGTATTTCCCGGGACAGGTCCACTGAA.

Comments on this clone: With the read ending 3 residues before the CDR3 end, the germline J gene is used to fill in that end. V gene TRBV5-4 combines with J gene TRBJ1-5; a weak D match, TRBD1 (5 bases). Per germline, CDR1 SGHNT and CDR2 YYREEE (reference sequence). The CDR3 runs to 15 residues. Trimming removed 4 bases from V and 1 base from J, with 12 bases in between. The DNA read from the CDR3 is TGTGCCAGCAGCCTTGGCGGGGGGAGCAATCAGCCC. This translates into CASSLGGGSNQP. The entire CDR3 sequence reads CASSLGGGSNQPQHF.

Worth noting for this clone: The observed sequence ends 3 residues before the CDR3 terminus, with the missing tail filled in from the germline J gene. The J gene is TRBJ1-5, the V gene TRBV5-5; D is perhaps TRBD1 (6 bases). The V end lost 4 bases, the J end lost 4 bases, and 15 bases lay between the germline ends. Germline lookup yields CDR1 SGHKS and CDR2 YYEKEE (reference sequence). The CDR3 sequence is 15 residues long. The sequenced part of the CDR3 DNA is TGTGCCAGCAGCCCTCAAGGGGGGGGTAATCAGCCC. Protein: CASSPQGGGNQP. The complete CDR3 reads CASSPQGGGNQPQHF.

Notes on this clone: The sequence runs out 3 residues before the end of the CDR3; the remainder is reconstructed from the germline J gene. The chain links TRBV2 to TRBJ1-2; D gene uncertain. Germline loops: CDR1 SNHLY, CDR2 FYNNEI. CDR3 length: 12 amino acids. The V end was cut by 3 bases, the J end by 7 bases, with 9 bases between. The CDR3 is CASSEAGIGYTF. Incomplete CDR3 DNA: TGTGCCAGCAGTGAGGCGGGGATTGGC.

Partial CDR3 DNA: TGTGCCAGCATTCTTACAGAGAACACTGAA. This encodes CASILTENTE. The CDR3 reads in full as CASILTENTEAFF. The chain carries TRBV2 and TRBJ1-1; D unresolved. Read coverage stops 3 residues before the CDR3 terminus; the germline J gene supplies the remainder. Germline CDR1 is SNHLY and CDR2 is FYNNEI. The CDR3 length is 13 residues. Deletions cut 7 bases from V and 1 base from J, with 10 bases between.

As regards this clone: With the read ending 3 residues before the CDR3 end, the germline J gene is used to fill in that end. The rearrangement uses TRBV30 and TRBJ2-5, with TRBD1 identical over 8 bases. The CDR3 extends over 14 amino acids. CDR1 and CDR2 (germline): GTSNPN, SVGIG (reference sequence). J lost 5 bases, V lost 0 bases, and 5 bases had no gene match. The CDR3 spells CAWSVQGAQETQYF. The sequenced CDR3 bases are TGTGCCTGGAGTGTCCAGGGGGCCCAGGAGACC.

Notes on this clone: The read ends 3 residues shy of where the CDR3 ends; the end is completed using the germline J gene. The rearrangement uses TRBV13 and TRBJ1-1, with 10 bases identical to TRBD1. CDR1 is PRHDT, CDR2 FYEKMQ, per germline (reference sequence). CDR3 length equals 16 residues. V was clipped by 5 bases and J by 3 bases; unmatched bases: 9. The CDR3 here is CASSTFRGQGYTEAFF. The sequenced part of the CDR3 DNA is TGTGCCAGCAGCACCTTTCGGGGACAGGGGTACACTGAA.

Points on this clone: The read gets to within 3 residues of the CDR3 end, and the germline J gene fills in the rest. The chain combines TRBV19 with TRBJ2-1, with D perhaps matching TRBD1 (7 bases). This CDR3 contains 15 residues. Germline V gives CDR1 LNHDA, CDR2 SQIVND (reference sequence). Trimming removed 9 bases at V and 0 bases at J, with 15 bases between. The chain's CDR3 is CARGGQVSSYNEQFF. The CDR3 DNA, read in part, is TGTGCCAGGGGAGGACAGGTGAGCTCCTACAATGAG.

A remark on this clone: The read stops 3 residues short of the end of the CDR3; the missing end is completed from the germline J gene. V and J are TRBV20-1 and TRBJ2-5; 7 bases align to TRBD1. Germline assignment: CDR1 DFQATT and CDR2 SNEGSKA (reference sequence). This CDR3 comprises 16 residues. J lost 2 bases, V lost 1 base, and 10 bases had no gene match. The CDR3 sequence is CSARVSVGRGQETQYF. CDR3 bases read: TGCAGTGCTAGAGTATCCGTCGGCAGGGGGCAAGAGACC.

Turning to this clone: With the read ending 3 residues before the CDR3 end, the germline J gene is used to fill in that end. The chain recombines TRBV19 with TRBJ2-7; maybe TRBD2 (5 bases). Between the trimmed V and J ends, which lost 5 bases and 1 base, there was a span of 15 bases. The germline CDR1 and CDR2 sequences are LNHDA and SQIVND (reference sequence). The CDR3 contains 15 residues. The CDR3 here is CASSDPSGVSYEQYF. The covered CDR3 bases are TGTGCCAGTAGTGATCCGTCCGGGGTATCCTACGAG.

In regard to this clone: The sequence runs out 3 residues before the end of the CDR3; the remainder is reconstructed from the germline J gene. The chain links TRBV7-2 to TRBJ2-7; tentative D call: TRBD1 (6 bases). CDR3 length equals 11 residues. Trimming removed 5 bases from V and 6 bases from J, with 8 bases in between. The germline V gene encodes CDR1 SGHTA and CDR2 FQGNSA. The CDR3 spells CASSTRGEQYF. The CDR3 DNA, read in part, is TGTGCCAGCAGCACCAGGGGCGAG.

As to this clone: The CDR3 extends 3 residues past the end of the read, so its final part is completed from the germline J gene. The J gene is TRBJ2-5, the V gene TRBV7-6; the D gene is possibly TRBD1 (6 bases). Trimming removed 5 bases at V and 3 bases at J, with 16 bases between. CDR1 is SGHVS, CDR2 FNYEAQ, per germline. The CDR3 is 15 amino acids. The CDR3: CASSRIGTTEETQYF. CDR3 DNA (partial): TGTGCCAGCAGCCGAATCGGGACAACCGAAGAGACC.

Details on this clone: The read finishes 3 residues shy of the CDR3 end, and the germline J gene is used to complete it. The V call is TRBV12-3 or TRBV12-4, the J call TRBJ2-1; D is ambiguous. The V end was cut by 4 bases, the J end by 7 bases, with 5 bases between. The CDR3 sequence is 11 residues long. Incomplete CDR3 DNA: TGTGCCAGCAGTTCCAGGAATGAG. Protein sequence: CASSSRNE. From start to end, the CDR3 is CASSSRNEQFF.

Incomplete CDR3 DNA: TGTGCCAGTAGTGACGGGGGAGCCGGTACAGATACG. This encodes CASSDGGAGTDT. The full CDR3 protein is CASSDGGAGTDTQYF. The chain has TRBV19 and TRBJ2-3; D perhaps matches TRBD2 (6 bases). The CDR3 end falls 3 residues outside the read, so it is completed with the germline J gene. V was clipped by 5 bases and J by 3 bases, with 15 bases between them. Germline V gene sequence: CDR1 LNHDA, CDR2 SQIVND (reference sequence). The CDR3 is 15 residues long.

Turning to this clone: Sequencing ends 3 residues short of the CDR3 end; the germline J gene provides the rest. The chain combines TRBV19 with TRBJ2-3; TRBD1 agrees at 8 bases. Germline values: CDR1 LNHDA, CDR2 SQIVND (reference sequence). V was clipped by 7 bases and J by 5 bases; unmatched bases: 11. The CDR3 is made up of 15 amino acids. CDR3 in amino acids: CASKRDRFFEDTQYF. The sequenced CDR3 bases are TGTGCCAGTAAAAGGGACAGGTTTTTTGAAGATACG.

On this clone: The read is 3 residues too short to cover the CDR3 end, so that end is filled in from the germline J gene. This chain links TRBV27 with TRBJ2-3, with 8 bases that match TRBD1. V lost 3 bases to trimming and J lost 4 bases; unmatched junction nucleotides: 12. Germline CDR1 reads MNHEY; CDR2 reads SMNVEV (reference sequence). The CDR3 is 17 amino acids. CDR3 DNA, as far as it was read: TGTGCCAGCAGTTTTCTCGGCTCGACAGGGGCCGCAGATACG. Encoded protein: CASSFLGSTGAADT. The full-length CDR3 reads as CASSFLGSTGAADTQYF.

By frequency, this clone registers medium-sized. CDR3 region: CSASGTGFETQYF. CDR3 bases read: TGCAGCGCTTCCGGGACAGGGTTCGAGACC. The genes are TRBV29-1 and TRBJ2-5, with 9 bases lining up with TRBD1. The missing CDR3 end, 3 residues past where the read stops, is filled in from the germline J gene. The junction had 8 bases not matched to a gene; V was cut back by 7 bases and J by 5 bases. This CDR3 has 13 amino acids. Germline V CDR1 and CDR2: SQVTM, ANQGSEA.